This TCR beta chain was identified during a study of vaccination effects on CD4 cells after COVID-19. As regards this clone: As yet, its antigen is unknown.

Assay: immunoSEQ multiplex PCR; the TCRdb copy retains only in-frame clones and omits some. Among about 37,000 clones, just under 75% were seen once, and the ten largest hold 30% to 40%. Antigen-specific CD4+ T cells were expanded with viral peptide pools in the ViraFEST assay before sequencing. The authors isolated CD4+ T cells after around nine days of culture. By PCR, the person was confirmed to have had SARS-CoV-2 infection between March and December 2020. V was pared by 4 bases and J by 1 base, with 10 bases between. This CDR3 is 14 amino acids long. Per germline, CDR1 MGHDK and CDR2 SYGVNS. The receptor was derived from a human donor who had a prior SARS-CoV-2 infection. The sample was CD4+ T cells from PBMCs cultured with a peptide pool, taken before COVID-19 vaccination. The chain couples TRBV25-1 to TRBJ1-1; D is uncertain. The chain's CDR3 is CASSAITPNTEAFF. The CDR3 nucleotides are TGTGCCAGCAGTGCAATTACACCGAACACTGAAGCTTTCTTT. Together with reference TRBV25-1 and TRBJ1-1, the CDR3 gives the full variable domain: EADIYQTPRYLVIGTGKKITLECSQTMGHDKMYWYQQDPGMELHLIHYSYGVNSTEKGDLSSESTVSRIRTEHFPLTLESARPSHTSQYLCASSAITPNTEAFFGQGTRLTVV.